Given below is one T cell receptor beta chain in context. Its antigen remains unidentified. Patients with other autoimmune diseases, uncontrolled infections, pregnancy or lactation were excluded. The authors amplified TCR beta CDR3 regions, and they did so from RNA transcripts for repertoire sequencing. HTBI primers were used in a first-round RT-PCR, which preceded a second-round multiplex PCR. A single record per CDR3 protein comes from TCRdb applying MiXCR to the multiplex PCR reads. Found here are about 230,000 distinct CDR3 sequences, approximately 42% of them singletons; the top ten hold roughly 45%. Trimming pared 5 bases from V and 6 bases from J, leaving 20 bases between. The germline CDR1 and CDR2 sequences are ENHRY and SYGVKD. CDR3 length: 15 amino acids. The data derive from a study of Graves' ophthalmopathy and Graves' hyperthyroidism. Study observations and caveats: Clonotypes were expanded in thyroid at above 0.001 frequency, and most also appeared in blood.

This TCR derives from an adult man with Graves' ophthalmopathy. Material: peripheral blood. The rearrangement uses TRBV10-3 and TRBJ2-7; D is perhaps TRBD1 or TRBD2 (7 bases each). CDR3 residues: CAISSFVTGEGEQYF. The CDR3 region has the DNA TGTGCCATCAGTTCTTTTGTAACAGGGGAGGGCGAGCAGTACTTC.